This T cell receptor beta chain was identified in a study of T cells in Graves' hyperthyroidism and ophthalmopathy. Not enrolled were patients with uncontrolled infection, other autoimmune disease, pregnancy or lactation. Clinicians diagnosed patients from clinical symptoms, serum thyroxine and TRAb, thyroid ultrasound and orbital computed tomography. TCR beta CDR3 region amplification was performed from RNA transcripts. The HTBI set primed first-round TCR CDR3 RT-PCR. TCRdb re-called the multiplex PCR reads through MiXCR, storing one row per CDR3 protein. The repertoire consists of 210,000 or so distinct CDR3 sequences, with roughly 15% occurring once and the leading ten covering around 50%. The germline V gene encodes CDR1 ENHRY and CDR2 SYGVKD. Trimming removed 7 bases from V and 7 bases from J; junction bases left unmatched: 15. This CDR3 is 15 amino acids long. This clonotype occurred a few times.

The V call is TRBV10-3, the J call TRBJ2-7, with 8 bases that match TRBD1. The TCR sequence derives from a man between 50 and 59 years old with Graves' hyperthyroidism. Source material: blood. CDR3 in amino acids: CAIKGGGLTGGEQYF. CDR3 coding DNA: TGTGCCATCAAAGGCGGAGGGCTAACAGGGGGTGAGCAGTACTTC.